This T cell receptor beta chain was sequenced in a study of blood T cell repertoires in COVID-19. Study-wide background: COVID-19 samples from acute and convalescent phases originated in the United States, Italy and Spain. The cDNA or gDNA used as material had been derived from T cells, B-cell-depleted T cells, or PBMCs.

Two consecutive negative NP/OP PCR tests, clearance, or resolved symptoms defined Cohort 3 recovery. Profiled with immunoSEQ multiplex PCR; TCRdb holds only in-frame clones, not every one. The sample has around 250,000 clones, about 80% seen once. Trimming took off 6 bases at V and 4 bases at J, with 3 bases between the two ends. Looked up from germline, CDR1 is SGHNT and CDR2 is YENEEA. The CDR3 runs 11 residues. The sequencing sample was made of PBMCs or T cells enriched from blood (not recorded which). This chain connects TRBV11-3 to TRBJ2-2; no clear D. The receptor comes from a man in his fifties or sixties who had recovered from COVID-19. CDR3 loop: CASSLTGELFF. DNA of the CDR3: TGTGCCAGCAGTCTCACCGGGGAGCTGTTTTTT.